A single sample is the source of the 25 T cell receptor beta chains below, sequenced in a study of blood T cell repertoires in COVID-19. TCRdb's table, derived via immunoSEQ multiplex PCR, lists solely in-frame clones and lacks some. Of a few hundred thousand clones in the sample, over 75% are singletons; the top ten hold about 5%. The sample comprised peripheral blood. The source is a human donor in a cohort sampled during active COVID-19.

This clone appeared once. The chain is built from TRBV28 and TRBJ1-1; D uncertain. The CDR3 spans 14 residues. V lost 4 bases to trimming and J lost 0 bases, with 9 bases between them. The germline V gene encodes CDR1 MDHEN and CDR2 SYDVKM. CDR3 loop: CASSSGSLNTEAFF. DNA for the CDR3: TGTGCCAGCAGTTCCGGGTCCCTGAACACTGAAGCTTTCTTT.

Only one count was recorded for this clone. The gene calls are TRBV7-9 and TRBJ2-3; 11 bases fit TRBD2. There are 16 residues in the CDR3. Germline values: CDR1 SEHNR, CDR2 FQNEAQ (reference sequence). Germline trimming cut 0 bases from V and 5 bases from J; bases unmatched to any gene: 4. Here the CDR3 reads CASSLASGRAVDTQYF. In nucleotides, the CDR3 is TGTGCCAGCAGCTTAGCTAGCGGGAGGGCCGTAGATACGCAGTATTTT.

V is TRBV28 and J is TRBJ1-2; D may be TRBD1 (5 bases). CDR1 is MDHEN, CDR2 SYDVKM, per germline. V lost 8 bases to trimming and J lost 8 bases, with 12 bases between them. CDR3 length equals 11 residues. CDR3 DNA: TGTGCCAGCCTCGGACAAGACGGCTACACCTTC. This encodes CASLGQDGYTF.

The gene calls are TRBV10-3 and TRBJ1-2; the D is unclear. Trimming pared 2 bases from V and 2 bases from J, leaving 6 bases between. Germline CDR1 reads ENHRY; CDR2 reads SYGVKD. The CDR3 sequence is 13 residues long. CDR3 amino acids: CAISEPGNYGYTF. CDR3 nucleotides: TGTGCCATCAGTGAGCCAGGCAACTATGGCTACACCTTC.

The chain couples TRBV6-6 to TRBJ2-7, with TRBD1 matching 7 bases. This CDR3 comprises 14 residues. Per the germline V gene, CDR1 is MNHNY and CDR2 is SVGAGI (reference sequence). Trimming took 5 bases from V and 4 from J; bases not matched to a gene: 8. The chain's CDR3 is CASSRGRDRYEQYF. Written as DNA, the CDR3 is TGTGCCAGCAGTAGGGGCCGGGACAGATACGAGCAGTACTTC.

V usage is TRBV5-4 and J usage is TRBJ2-5; D unresolved. Germline V gene data show CDR1 as SGHNT and CDR2 as YYREEE (reference sequence). This CDR3 is 12 amino acids long. The V gene lost 3 bases and the J gene lost 2 bases, with 5 bases spanning the gap. The CDR3 DNA sequence: TGTGCCAGCAGCTCGAGACAAGAGACCCAGTACTTC. Residues: CASSSRQETQYF.

This chain links TRBV5-4 with TRBJ2-7; no clear D gene. V lost 4 bases and J 6 bases, leaving 8 bases between the germline ends. This CDR3 has 11 residues. From germline, CDR1 is SGHNT and CDR2 YYREEE (reference sequence). CDR3 residues: CASSRSSEQYF. CDR3 sequence (DNA): TGTGCCAGCAGCCGGTCATCCGAGCAGTACTTC.

The gene calls are TRBV9 and TRBJ2-2; 11 bases align to TRBD1. This CDR3 region has 16 residues. Germline assignment: CDR1 SGDLS and CDR2 YYNGEE. The V segment lost 2 bases and the J segment 4 bases; nucleotides outside the gene matches: 4. The CDR3 DNA reads TGTGCCAGCAGCGTGGCCGGGACAGGGGGCACCGGGGAGCTGTTTTTT. It is translated as CASSVAGTGGTGELFF.

The gene calls are TRBV28 and TRBJ2-7; 11 bases are shared with TRBD2. The CDR3 loop spans 14 amino acids. The germline gives CDR1 MDHEN, CDR2 SYDVKM. V lost 8 bases to trimming and J lost 6 bases; unmatched junction nucleotides: 9. The CDR3 nucleotides read TGTGCCAGCCGGGTAGCGGGAGGGCCTTCCGAGCAGTACTTC. This sequence encodes CASRVAGGPSEQYF.

The rearrangement links TRBV27 to TRBJ2-1; 7 bases line up with TRBD2. This CDR3 region has 17 residues. V shed 7 bases, J shed 5 bases, and the junction held 17 bases outside the gene matches. Germline V gene data show CDR1 as MNHEY and CDR2 as SMNVEV (reference sequence). CDR3 DNA: TGTGCCAGCACTCAAGATGGTGCTAGCGGTAATCACAATGAGCAGTTCTTC. It translates to CASTQDGASGNHNEQFF.

The chain couples TRBV18 to TRBJ1-1, with a possible D match to TRBD1 (5 bases). The germline V gene encodes CDR1 KGHSH and CDR2 LQKENI. The V and J ends lost 0 bases and 3 bases respectively, with 11 bases between them. CDR3 length: 15 amino acids. CDR3 protein: CASSPPLGGDTEAFF. Written as DNA, the CDR3 is TGTGCCAGCTCACCACCGCTGGGGGGGGACACTGAAGCTTTCTTT.

V is TRBV27 and J is TRBJ1-1; D unclear. CDR3 size: 12 residues. V was pared by 6 bases and J by 13 bases, with 18 bases between. CDR1 is MNHEY and CDR2 is SMNVEV in the germline V gene (reference sequence). The DNA for the CDR3 is TGTGCCAGCAGAATACATCTTGGGCAGGATTTCTTT. Translated, it gives CASRIHLGQDFF.

The chain combines TRBV6-2 or TRBV6-3 with TRBJ2-7; D is unclear. Trimming pared 6 bases from V and 2 bases from J, leaving 17 bases between. The CDR3 contains 15 residues. CDR1 and CDR2 (germline): MNHEY, SVGEGT. The CDR3 loop is CASSRRNSYTYEQYF. CDR3 nucleotides: TGTGCCAGCAGCCGGCGCAACAGCTACACCTACGAGCAGTACTTC.

The J gene is TRBJ1-2, the V gene TRBV9, with D maybe TRBD1 (6 bases). The CDR3 extends over 15 amino acids. The germline gives CDR1 SGDLS, CDR2 YYNGEE. The V and J ends lost 0 bases and 4 bases respectively, with 13 bases between them. The CDR3 here is CASSVDQRGAYGYTF. Written as DNA, the CDR3 is TGTGCCAGCAGCGTAGATCAACGGGGGGCCTATGGCTACACCTTC.

This clone appeared once. The gene calls are TRBV6-6 and TRBJ2-1, with a possible D match to TRBD2 (7 bases). This CDR3 region has 16 residues. Trimming removed 6 bases at V and 9 bases at J, with 24 bases between. The germline CDR1 and CDR2 sequences are MNHNY and SVGAGI (reference sequence). The CDR3 sequence: CASRDDSARGRGEQFF. CDR3 bases: TGTGCCAGCAGGGACGATTCGGCTAGGGGGAGGGGTGAGCAGTTCTTC.

The chain uses TRBV7-9 and TRBJ1-1; D is unresolved. This CDR3 contains 13 residues. V was trimmed by 1 base and J by 1 base, leaving 4 bases between them. Germline lookup yields CDR1 SEHNR and CDR2 FQNEAQ (reference sequence). The CDR3 sequence: CASSLGQNTEAFF. CDR3 DNA sequence: TGTGCCAGCAGCTTAGGGCAGAACACTGAAGCTTTCTTT.

V is TRBV7-7 and J is TRBJ2-7; TRBD2 agrees at 7 bases. With V trimmed by 2 bases and J by 5 bases, 12 bases remained unmatched. The V gene's germline CDR1 is SSHAT and CDR2 FNYEAQ (reference sequence). The CDR3 is 16 amino acids. The CDR3 sequence is CASSLYWRTSNHEQYF. The CDR3 DNA reads TGTGCCAGCAGCTTATACTGGCGGACTAGTAATCACGAGCAGTACTTC.

V is TRBV28 and J is TRBJ1-2; TRBD1 aligns across 8 bases. The CDR3 is 13 amino acids. CDR1 and CDR2 (germline): MDHEN, SYDVKM. V shed 3 bases, J shed 8 bases, and the junction held 5 bases outside the gene matches. The CDR3 region has the DNA TGTGCCAGCAGTTTGAACAGGGGGAGCGGCTACACCTTC. It is translated as CASSLNRGSGYTF.

The chain joins TRBV5-1 to TRBJ1-2, with TRBD1 identical over 8 bases. Germline V gene sequence: CDR1 SGHRS, CDR2 YFSETQ. V was pared by 6 bases and J by 2 bases, with 6 bases of the junction left unmatched. The length of the CDR3 is 14 residues. The CDR3 DNA follows: TGCGCCAGCACCTCAGGGGGCGACAACTATGGCTACACCTTC. It translates to CASTSGGDNYGYTF.

The genes are TRBV7-2 and TRBJ1-1; 11 positions match TRBD1. Germline CDR1 reads SGHTA; CDR2 reads FQGNSA. Germline trimming cut 5 bases from V and 7 bases from J; bases unmatched to any gene: 12. The CDR3 has 16 amino acids. CDR3 protein: CASSPQGQGVSGEAFF. The DNA of the CDR3 is TGTGCCAGCAGCCCCCAGGGACAGGGGGTTTCTGGTGAAGCTTTCTTT.

About this clone: A junction end diverges from the germline sequence, so it may reflect a read error. The rearrangement uses TRBV7-9 and TRBJ2-7, with TRBD1 identical over 8 bases. CDR3 length: 16 residues. Germline-derived CDR1 and CDR2 are SEHNR and FQNEAQ (reference sequence). The CDR3 sequence is CASSWSGGAVSYGQYF. Written as DNA, the CDR3 is TGTGCCAGCAGCTGGTCAGGGGGCGCCGTATCCTACGGGCAGTACTTC.

The chain has TRBV10-2 and TRBJ1-6; D gene unclear. The V end lost 6 bases, the J end lost 9 bases, and 15 bases lay between the germline ends. This CDR3 has 14 amino acids. Germline V gives CDR1 WSHSY, CDR2 SAAADI. The CDR3, as DNA: TGCGCCAGCAGCCCCGGCGGATCAACTTCACCCCTCCACTTT. Protein product: CASSPGGSTSPLHF.

The J gene is TRBJ1-2, the V gene TRBV29-1; 7 positions match TRBD1. The length of the CDR3 is 14 residues. Germline V gene data show CDR1 as SQVTM and CDR2 as ANQGSEA. Trimming removed 2 bases from V and 4 bases from J; junction bases left unmatched: 7. The DNA of the CDR3 is TGCAGCGTTGAATCGGCAGGGGGTGTCTATGGCTACACCTTC. This translates into CSVESAGGVYGYTF.

The rearrangement links TRBV12-5 to TRBJ1-2, with D possibly matching TRBD1 (5 bases). In germline, CDR1 is LGHNT, CDR2 FRNRAP. The CDR3 consists of 14 residues. DNA of the CDR3: TGTGCCTCCGGCCGGGGGGAAACTAACTATGGCTACACCTTC. Protein: CASGRGETNYGYTF.

The chain is built from TRBV5-8 and TRBJ2-7; 9 bases map to TRBD2. The CDR3 loop spans 14 amino acids. With V trimmed by 1 base and J by 3 bases, 2 bases remained unmatched. Germline V CDR1 and CDR2: SGHTS, YDEGEE. The CDR3, as DNA: TGTGCCAGCAGCTTGACTAGCGGGTACTACGAGCAGTACTTC. Translation gives CASSLTSGYYEQYF.